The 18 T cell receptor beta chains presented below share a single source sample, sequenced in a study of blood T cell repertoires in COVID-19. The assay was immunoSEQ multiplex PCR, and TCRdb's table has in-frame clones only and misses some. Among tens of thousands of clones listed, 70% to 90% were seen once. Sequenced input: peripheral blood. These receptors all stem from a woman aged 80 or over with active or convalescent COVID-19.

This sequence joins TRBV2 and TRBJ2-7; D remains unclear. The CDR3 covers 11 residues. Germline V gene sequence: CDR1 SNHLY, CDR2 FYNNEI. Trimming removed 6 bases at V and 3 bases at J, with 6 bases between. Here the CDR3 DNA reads TGTGCCAGCAGGAGAAACTACGAGCAGTACTTC. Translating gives CASRRNYEQYF.

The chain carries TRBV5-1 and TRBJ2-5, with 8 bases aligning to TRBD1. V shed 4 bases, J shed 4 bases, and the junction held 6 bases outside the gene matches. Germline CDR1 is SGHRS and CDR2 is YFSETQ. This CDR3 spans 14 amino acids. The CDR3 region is CASSRQGAGETQYF. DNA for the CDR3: TGCGCCAGCAGCCGGCAGGGGGCGGGAGAGACCCAGTACTTC.

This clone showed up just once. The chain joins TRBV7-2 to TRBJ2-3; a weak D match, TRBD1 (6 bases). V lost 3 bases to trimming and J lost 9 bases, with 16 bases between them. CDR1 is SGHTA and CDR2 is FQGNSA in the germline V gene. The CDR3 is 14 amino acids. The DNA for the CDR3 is TGTGCCAGCAGCTTGGACCCTACAGGGCAGACGCAGTATTTT. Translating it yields CASSLDPTGQTQYF.

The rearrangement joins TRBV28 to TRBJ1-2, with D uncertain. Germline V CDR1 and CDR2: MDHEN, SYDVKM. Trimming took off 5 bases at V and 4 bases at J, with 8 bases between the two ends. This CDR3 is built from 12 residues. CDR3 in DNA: TGTGCCAGCAGTCCCCGGGTCTATGGCTACACCTTC. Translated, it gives CASSPRVYGYTF.

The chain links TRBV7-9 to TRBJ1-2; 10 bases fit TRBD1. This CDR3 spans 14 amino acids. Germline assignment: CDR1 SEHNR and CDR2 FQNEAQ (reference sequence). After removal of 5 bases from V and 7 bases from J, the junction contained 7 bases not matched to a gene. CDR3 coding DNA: TGTGCCAGCAGCCATGCGACAGGGGGCTCTGGCTACACCTTC. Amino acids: CASSHATGGSGYTF.

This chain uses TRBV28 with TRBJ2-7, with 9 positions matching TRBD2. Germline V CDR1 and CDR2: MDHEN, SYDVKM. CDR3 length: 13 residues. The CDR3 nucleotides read TGTGGAATTAGCGGGGGCGTATCCTACGAGCAGTACTTC. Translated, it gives CGISGGVSYEQYF.

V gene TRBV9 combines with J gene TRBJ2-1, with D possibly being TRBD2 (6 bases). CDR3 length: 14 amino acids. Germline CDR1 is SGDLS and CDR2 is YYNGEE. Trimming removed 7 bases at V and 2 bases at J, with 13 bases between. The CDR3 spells CASGRRQTYNEQFF. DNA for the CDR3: TGTGCCAGCGGGAGGAGGCAGACCTACAATGAGCAGTTCTTC. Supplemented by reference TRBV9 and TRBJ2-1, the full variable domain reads DSGVTQTPKHLITATGQRVTLRCSPRSGDLSVYWYQQSLDQGLQFLIQYYNGEERAKGNILERFSAQQFPDLHSELNLSSLELGDSALYFCASGRRQTYNEQFFGPGTRLTVL.

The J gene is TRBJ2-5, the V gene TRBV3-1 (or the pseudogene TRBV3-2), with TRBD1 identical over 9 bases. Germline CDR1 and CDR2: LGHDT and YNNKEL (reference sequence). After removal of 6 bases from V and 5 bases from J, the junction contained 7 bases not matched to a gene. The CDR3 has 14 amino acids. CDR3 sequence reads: CASRKQGAKETQYF. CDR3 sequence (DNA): TGTGCCAGCAGGAAACAGGGGGCGAAGGAGACCCAGTACTTC.

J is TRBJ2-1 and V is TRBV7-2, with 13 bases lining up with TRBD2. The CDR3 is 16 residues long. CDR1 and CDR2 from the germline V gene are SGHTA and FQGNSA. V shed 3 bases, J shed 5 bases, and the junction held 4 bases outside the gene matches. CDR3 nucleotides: TGTGCCAGCAGCTTCCGACTAGCGGGGGGAAACAATGAGCAGTTCTTC. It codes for CASSFRLAGGNNEQFF.

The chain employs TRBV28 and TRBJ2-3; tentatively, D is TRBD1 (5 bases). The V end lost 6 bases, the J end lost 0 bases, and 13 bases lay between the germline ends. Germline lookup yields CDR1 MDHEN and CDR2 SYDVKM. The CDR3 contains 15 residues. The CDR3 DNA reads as TGTGCCAGCAGAACTCAAGGGGCTAGCACAGATACGCAGTATTTT. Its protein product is CASRTQGASTDTQYF. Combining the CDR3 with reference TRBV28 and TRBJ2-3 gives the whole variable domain DVKVTQSSRYLVKRTGEKVFLECVQDMDHENMFWYRQDPGLGLRLIYFSYDVKMKEKGDIPEGYSVSREKKERFSLILESASTNQTSMYLCASRTQGASTDTQYFGPGTRLTVL.

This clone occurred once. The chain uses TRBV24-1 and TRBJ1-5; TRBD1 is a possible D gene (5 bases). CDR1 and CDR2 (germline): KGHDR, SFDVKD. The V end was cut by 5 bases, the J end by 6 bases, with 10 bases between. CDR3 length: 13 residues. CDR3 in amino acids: CATSVRGSQPQHF. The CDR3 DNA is TGTGCCACCAGTGTCCGGGGGAGTCAGCCCCAGCATTTT.

The DNA for the CDR3 is TGTGCCAGCAGCGTAGTTTCCGGTCGCGGCTACACCTTC. Residues: CASSVVSGRGYTF. The chain joins TRBV9 to TRBJ1-2; D remains unclear. The CDR3 contains 13 residues. The germline V and J ends were trimmed by 0 bases and 8 bases, with 11 bases remaining between them. Germline CDR1 and CDR2: SGDLS and YYNGEE.

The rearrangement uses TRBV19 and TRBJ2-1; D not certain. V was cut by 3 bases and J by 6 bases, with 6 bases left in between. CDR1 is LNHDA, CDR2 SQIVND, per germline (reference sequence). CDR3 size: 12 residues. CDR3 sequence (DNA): TGTGCCAGTAGTATCGGGTCCAATGAGCAGTTCTTC. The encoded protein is CASSIGSNEQFF.

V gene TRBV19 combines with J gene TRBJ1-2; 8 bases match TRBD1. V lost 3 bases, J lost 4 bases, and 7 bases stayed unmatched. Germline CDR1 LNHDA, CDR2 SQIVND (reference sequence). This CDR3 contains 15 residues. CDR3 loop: CASSMGAGTGYGYTF. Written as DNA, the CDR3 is TGTGCCAGTAGTATGGGGGCCGGGACAGGCTATGGCTACACCTTC.

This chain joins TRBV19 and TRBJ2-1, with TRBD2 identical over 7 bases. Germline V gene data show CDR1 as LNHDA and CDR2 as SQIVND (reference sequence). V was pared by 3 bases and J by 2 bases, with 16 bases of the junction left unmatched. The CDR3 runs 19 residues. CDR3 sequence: CASSIRGGPEVVPYNEQFF. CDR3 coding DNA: TGTGCCAGTAGTATTCGGGGAGGGCCAGAGGTAGTCCCCTACAATGAGCAGTTCTTC. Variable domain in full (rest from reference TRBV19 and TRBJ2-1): DGGITQSPKYLFRKEGQNVTLSCEQNLNHDAMYWYRQDPGQGLRLIYYSQIVNDFQKGDIAEGYSVSREKKESFPLTVTSAQKNPTAFYLCASSIRGGPEVVPYNEQFFGPGTRLTVL.

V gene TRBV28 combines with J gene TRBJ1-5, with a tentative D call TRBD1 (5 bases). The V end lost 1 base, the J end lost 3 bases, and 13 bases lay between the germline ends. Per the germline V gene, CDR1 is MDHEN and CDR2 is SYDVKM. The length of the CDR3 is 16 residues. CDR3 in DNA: TGTGCCAGCAGTTTATCAGGGCGGGGTTCCAATCAGCCCCAGCATTTT. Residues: CASSLSGRGSNQPQHF.

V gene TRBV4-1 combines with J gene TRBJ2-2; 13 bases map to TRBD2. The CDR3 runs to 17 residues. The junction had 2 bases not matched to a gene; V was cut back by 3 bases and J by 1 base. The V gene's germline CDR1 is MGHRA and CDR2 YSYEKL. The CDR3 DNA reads TGCGCCAGCAGCCAGCGGACTAGCGGGGGGAACACCGGGGAGCTGTTTTTT. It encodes CASSQRTSGGNTGELFF.

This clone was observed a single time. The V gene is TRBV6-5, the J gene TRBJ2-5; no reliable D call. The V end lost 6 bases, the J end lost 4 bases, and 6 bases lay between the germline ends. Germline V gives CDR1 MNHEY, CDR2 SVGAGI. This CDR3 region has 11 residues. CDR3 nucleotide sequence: TGTGCCAGCAGCGAGGTAGAGACCCAGTACTTC. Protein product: CASSEVETQYF.